This T cell receptor beta chain was documented in a study of blood T cell repertoires in COVID-19. Study details: T cells, B-cell-depleted T cells, or PBMCs supplied cDNA or gDNA.

Only in-frame clones appear in the TCRdb table, and some are missing; sequencing was by immunoSEQ multiplex PCR. The sample carries 45,000 or so clones, around 90% recorded once. Trimming removed 6 bases from V and 6 bases from J; junction bases left unmatched: 11. CDR3 length: 16 residues. CDR1 is MDHEN and CDR2 is SYDVKM in the germline V gene. V gene TRBV28 combines with J gene TRBJ1-5; TRBD1 agrees at 10 bases. This clonotype was obtained from a man at least 80 years old with acute or convalescent COVID-19. The sequenced material came from peripheral blood. The CDR3 is CASRTPGQGTGQPQHF. The CDR3 nucleotides read TGTGCCAGCAGGACGCCGGGACAGGGGACGGGTCAGCCCCAGCATTTT.